This TCR beta chain was obtained from a study of early T cells in non-severe SARS-CoV-2 infection. Whole-study context: Sequencing was performed on bulk RNA from unsorted whole blood, leaving chains unpaired.

A note on this clonotype: The antigen is undetermined.

Overall study results and limits: VDJdb-based annotation leaned toward anti-spike CD8 responses and missed private and CD4 specificities.

Unique molecular identifiers tagged individual cDNA molecules. TCRdb processed the 5' RACE reads anew with MiXCR; each CDR3 protein has one entry. The sample contains tens of thousands of distinct CDR3 sequences, around 13% of which appear only once. The CDR3 loop spans 17 amino acids. Trimming cost V 5 bases and J 4 bases; bases outside gene matches: 11. The rearrangement links TRBV12-3 or TRBV12-4 to TRBJ2-3, with 11 bases aligning to TRBD2. This TCR came from an adult who was a healthcare worker with PCR-confirmed SARS-CoV-2 infection or an uninfected control (not recorded which). The material sequenced was whole blood, taken at baseline. This CDR3 reads CASSDPRLAGIADTQYF. As DNA, the CDR3 is TGTGCCAGCAGTGACCCCCGACTAGCGGGAATCGCAGATACGCAGTATTTT.